Sequencing of this T cell receptor beta chain was carried out in a study of tumor and adjacent non-tumor tissue in lung cancer (dated by TCRdb to 2016 to 2018). Looking at the study overall: Patients with adenocarcinoma (roughly 12), squamous cell carcinoma (2) and small cell lung cancer (1) were included in the cohort. A total of approximately 130,000,000 productive TCRbeta reads were generated by sequencing, corresponding to an average of about 4.17 million reads per sample. Using bulk TCRbeta repertoires from some 14 lung cancer patients, the study set lung tumor tissue side by side with matched distant non-tumor lung tissue. TCRbeta CDR3 sequencing was performed on 25 to 30 paired specimens, with one tumor sample and one normal lung sample collected per patient. The approximately 15 patients were aged about 31 to 85 years, included about ten men and 5 women, and had TNM stage I to III disease.

The study at large found these results: The cohort had only around 14 patients, and the authors noted that larger samples and more detailed clinical data are needed. Significantly higher TCR diversity (inverse Simpson) was observed in tumor tissue than in normal lung tissue (around 450 vs 150, P = 0.0075, Mann-Whitney U test). A significantly larger cumulative share of the repertoire was made up by the top 100 clones in normal lung than in tumor tissue. Neither the sequencing platform nor unique molecular identifiers are named or mentioned anywhere in the methods. Because peripheral blood was not sequenced, blood TCRbeta repertoires in the lung cancer patients of the study were not examined. Younger patients had significantly higher TCR diversity, and higher tumor TCR diversity was associated with shorter overall and disease-free survival.

About this clonotype: This clone's antigen is unknown. No base quality information exists; no much larger clone differs at one position.

The protocol used for the library was multiplex PCR. Reads for this sample came from an Illumina HiSeq 2500. TCRbeta libraries were built by three rounds of nested PCR using primers (Table S4), following protocols modified from ARM-PCR. PCR products of 200-500 bp were gel-excised and purified with the QIAquick gel extraction kit before sequencing. From the authors' description of their analysis: Reads were cleaned using Trimmomatic, were merged into complete CDR3 sequences using FLASH, and were assigned to V(D)J germline segments using MiTCR. VDJtools was used to compute clonal diversity as the inverse Simpson's index. A read counted as productive if the sequence was in-frame and lacked a premature stop codon. The public sequencing data were trimmed at Q25 with fastp and processed into clonotypes with MiXCR by TCRdb, which kept only in-frame beta chains. Identical CDR3 proteins give one entry, which carries the most common genes and DNA. The V and J calls here are based on TCRdb, not the publication. For this sample the table gives about 110,000 distinct CDR3 sequences, of which around 57% were detected only once. The ten largest clones add up to around 19% of the sample.

Germline trimming amounts to 7 bases on V and 3 bases on J, with 10 as the count of junction bases outside the gene matches. The CDR3, from cysteine to phenylalanine, totals 16 residues. Just CDR3 DNA is preserved here, 48 bases in frame from base 1. RNA was isolated from bulk unsorted tissue, and RNA quality was assessed with a NanoDrop ND-1000 and an Agilent 2100. Normal lung samples were distant non-tumor tissue taken more than 3 cm from the tumor edge. Donors were newly diagnosed lung cancer patients admitted for thoracic surgery in China between August and November 2014, without prior chemotherapy. The study excluded patients who had received radiotherapy or chemotherapy before or who had another cancer at the same time. Pieces of surgical tissue measuring 1-2 cm3 were kept in RNAlater solution and stored at -80 degrees C until use.

Sequenced sample: distant non-tumor lung tissue. This clonotype was sampled from a man in his 60s with non-small cell lung cancer. The rearrangement joined TRBV12-3 or TRBV12-4 to TRBJ1-4; TRBD1 agrees with 8 junctional bases. The sequenced DNA is TGTGCCAGCACTTACCAGGGGGCCGGAGCTAATGAAAAACTGTTTTTT. This gives the protein CASTYQGAGANEKLFF.